This T cell receptor beta chain emerged from a study of neurological immune-mediated disorders (dated by TCRdb to the late 2010s). Background on the whole study: Peripheral blood TCR-beta repertoires from HTLV-I-associated myelopathy (HAM/TSP) patients, multiple sclerosis patients and healthy controls were compared by UMI-based sequencing. Each longitudinal HAM/TSP and healthy donor was sampled at 3 time-points spaced at roughly 3-40 month intervals. The cohort included 60 to 75 subjects: about 14 with HAM/TSP, some 34 with multiple sclerosis, and approximately 20 healthy controls. Longitudinal samples, technical triplicates and paired sorted CD4+ and CD8+ T-cell subsets, alongside PBMC samples, were included among the 106 TCR-beta libraries. The investigation overall reported the following: The highest TCR clonal expansion was observed in HAM/TSP patients, whereas the lowest was observed in MS patients, even when compared with healthy controls. No identical CDR3 amino acid sequences were shared among expanded clones across subjects, suggesting private TCR-beta repertoires in all groups.

The junction carries 11 bases between V and J, which are trimmed by 1 base and 11 bases respectively. CDR1 and CDR2 are read off the germline V gene (reference sequence) as LNHNV and YYDKDF. The CDR3 measures 12 amino acids from cysteine to phenylalanine. Solely the CDR3 DNA is kept, with 36 bases framed from the first base. This clonotype was recorded many times. Its binding antigen is unknown. No base qualities exist here, and no much larger clone lies one base off it. This specimen's time point label, interpreted: longitudinal time-point 3. Libraries from unsorted PBMCs were made from 2 million PBMCs kept in RNAlater at -80 degrees C until RNA extraction. Peripheral blood underwent Ficoll-Hypaque density gradient centrifugation to isolate PBMCs, which were then cryopreserved in liquid nitrogen. cDNA was synthesized by template-switch 5'RACE using a primer with a 10-nucleotide random unique molecular identifier that tagged each TCR transcript. Every sequencing run yielded over 180 million TCR-beta sequences covering 15-18 subjects. Total RNA was extracted with the RNeasy kit. The KAPA Real-time Library Amplification kit was used to amplify TCR-beta VDJ regions with primers for the TCR constant region and the 5'RACE anchor. A first PCR added sample indexes and Illumina adaptors, and a second PCR then raised library yield. After Ampure bead purification, the TCR product of roughly 650 bp was size-selected on a 2% E-gel SizeSelection system. Before pooling, library quality was checked on a Bioanalyzer, concentration was measured with Qubit, and libraries were quantified with the Kapa Library Quantification kit. Libraries were sequenced paired-end 2 x 150 bp on an Illumina HiSeq 2500. To increase sequence diversity, roughly 25-31% phiX was spiked into each library pool. The original pipeline was this. Quality-filtered reads were processed with the UMI-based MiGEC pipeline, and over 90% of raw TCR sequences were removed by the MiGEC pipeline during error correction. IMGT germline references were used for alignment of VDJ genes, and clonotypes were defined by a unique CDR3 amino acid sequence together with V-J genes. VDJtools evaluated clonal expansion, Shannon diversity and CDR3 relatedness (CalcPairwiseDistances, ClusterSamples); CLCbio workbench built phylogenetic trees. A clone was classed as expanded if it had 8 or more unique UMIs, a cutoff based on coefficient-of-variation modelling across technical triplicates. TCRdb trimmed the raw reads at Q25, called clones with MiXCR and kept productive beta chains. A single entry per CDR3 protein holds the most common genes and DNA from its merged rows. For this entry, the V and J calls and clone size follow TCRdb and not the study's own pipeline. This sample comprises 93,000 or so distinct CDR3 sequences, 10% to 12% of them detected only once. The ten largest make up around 3.1% of the sample.

The chain is made from TRBV15 and TRBJ1-1, with TRBD1 tentatively as D gene (5 bases match). The clonotype originates from a female donor with HTLV-1-associated myelopathy (HAM/TSP). The sample comprised PBMCs. The sequence in DNA is TGTGCCACCAGCAGAGCCGGGGCCGAGGCTTTCTTT. This encodes CATSRAGAEAFF.